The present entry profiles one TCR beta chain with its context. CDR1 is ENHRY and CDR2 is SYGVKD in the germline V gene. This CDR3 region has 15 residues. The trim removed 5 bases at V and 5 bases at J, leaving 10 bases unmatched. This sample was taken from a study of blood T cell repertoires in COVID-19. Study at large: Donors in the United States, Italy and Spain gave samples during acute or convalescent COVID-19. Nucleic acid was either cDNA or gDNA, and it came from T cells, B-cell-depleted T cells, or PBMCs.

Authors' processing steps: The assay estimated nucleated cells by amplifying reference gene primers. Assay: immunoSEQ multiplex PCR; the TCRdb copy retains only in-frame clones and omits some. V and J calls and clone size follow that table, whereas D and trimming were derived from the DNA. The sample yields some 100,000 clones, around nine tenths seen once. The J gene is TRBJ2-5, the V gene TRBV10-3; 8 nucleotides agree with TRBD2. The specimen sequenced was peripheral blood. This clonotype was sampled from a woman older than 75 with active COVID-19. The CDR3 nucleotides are TGTGCCATCAGTCAGACTAGCGATCATCTGGAGACCCAGTACTTC. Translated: CAISQTSDHLETQYF.